This TCR beta chain was observed in a study of blood T cell repertoires in COVID-19. As for the study in general: PBMCs, B-cell-depleted T cells, or T cells were the source of the cDNA or gDNA that made up the material.

Assay: immunoSEQ multiplex PCR; the TCRdb copy retains only in-frame clones and omits some. This sample has 350,000 to 450,000 clones; over 75% occur once, and the top ten carry 1% to 1.3%. This CDR3 is 11 amino acids long. Trimming cost V 4 bases and J 7 bases, with 7 bases left between them. The study drew participants aged about 18 to 90 years from 20 to 30 US areas. This sequence originates from a man aged 25 to 40 who had recovered from COVID-19. The V gene is TRBV12-3 or TRBV12-4, the J gene TRBJ1-2; possibly TRBD1 for D (5 bases). Source material: PBMCs or T cells enriched from blood (not recorded which). CDR3 DNA: TGTGCCAGCAGTTCGGGGGGTGGCTACACCTTC. Translating gives CASSSGGGYTF.